These 21 T cell receptor beta chains originate from one sample sequenced in a study of chemoradiotherapy in HPV16-positive cancers. Clones were sequenced by immunoSEQ multiplex PCR, and TCRdb holds only the in-frame ones, with some missing. The repertoire holds more than 2,000 clones, with around four fifths as singletons. The sequenced sample was tumor tissue, obtained from a patient who underwent chemoradiotherapy. The receptors here all came from a human donor with HPV-associated anogenital cancer.

The chain couples TRBV30 to TRBJ1-2, with 10 bases identical to TRBD1. The germline gives CDR1 GTSNPN, CDR2 SVGIG (reference sequence). The CDR3 consists of 13 residues. Trimming removed 3 bases from V and 7 bases from J; junction bases left unmatched: 5. For the CDR3, the DNA is TGTGCCTGGAGAGGGACAGGGGTGGTTGGCTACACCTTC. As protein: CAWRGTGVVGYTF.

The sample holds one count of this clone. This chain connects TRBV10-3 to TRBJ2-3; 7 bases fit TRBD1. CDR1 is ENHRY and CDR2 is SYGVKD in the germline V gene. The CDR3 loop spans 14 amino acids. J lost 5 bases, V lost 6 bases, and 8 bases had no gene match. The CDR3 here is CAISQGVKGDTQYF. In DNA form, the CDR3 reads TGTGCCATCAGCCAGGGGGTTAAGGGAGATACGCAGTATTTT.

This rearrangement joins TRBV9 to TRBJ1-2, with D possibly being TRBD1 (5 bases). Trimming removed 6 bases at V and 6 bases at J, with 12 bases between. This CDR3 is 12 amino acids long. The germline CDR1 and CDR2 sequences are SGDLS and YYNGEE. This CDR3 is CASTTGGDGYTF. The CDR3 DNA reads as TGTGCCAGCACGACCGGGGGTGATGGCTACACCTTC.

The chain carries TRBV7-2 and TRBJ2-7; 7 bases line up with TRBD2. V dropped 6 bases and J dropped 6; count of bases not matched to a gene: 14. This CDR3 comprises 15 residues. Germline lookup yields CDR1 SGHTA and CDR2 FQGNSA. The CDR3 sequence is CASSRRGGAVREQYF. CDR3 DNA sequence: TGTGCCAGCAGTCGAAGGGGAGGGGCAGTTCGCGAGCAGTACTTC.

The chain combines TRBV9 with TRBJ2-1; TRBD2 matches at 8 bases. V dropped 1 base and J dropped 6; count of bases not matched to a gene: 0. This CDR3 contains 13 residues. Looked up from germline, CDR1 is SGDLS and CDR2 is YYNGEE. The CDR3 region has the DNA TGTGCCAGCAGCGTAAGCGGGGGCAATGAGCAGTTCTTC. This gives the protein CASSVSGGNEQFF.

The chain uses TRBV7-8 and TRBJ2-1, with 7 bases aligning to TRBD2. Germline trimming cut 8 bases from V and 5 bases from J; bases unmatched to any gene: 12. CDR3 length equals 15 residues. CDR1 and CDR2 from the germline V gene are SGHVS and FQNEAQ. In nucleotides, the CDR3 is TGTGCCAGCGGGAACTTAGCGGGCCTCAACAATGAGCAGTTCTTC. Amino acid sequence: CASGNLAGLNNEQFF.

This chain links TRBV5-1 with TRBJ2-3; D is undetermined. The V and J ends lost 0 bases and 0 bases respectively, with 5 bases between them. The length of the CDR3 is 14 residues. Germline values: CDR1 SGHRS, CDR2 YFSETQ. The CDR3 bases are TGCGCCAGCAGCTTGGTTCTTAGCACAGATACGCAGTATTTT. Its protein is CASSLVLSTDTQYF.

V is TRBV5-1 and J is TRBJ1-4; weak D call: TRBD1 (6 bases). This CDR3 comprises 15 residues. Trimming left V 5 bases short and J 6 bases short, with 17 bases between. The germline CDR1 and CDR2 sequences are SGHRS and YFSETQ. In DNA form, the CDR3 reads TGCGCCAGCAGTCGTACCGGGACAACGGATGAAAAACTGTTTTTT. The encoded protein is CASSRTGTTDEKLFF.

The CDR3 here is CASSLVDSGNTIYF. The CDR3 DNA is TGTGCCAGCAGCTTAGTTGACTCTGGAAACACCATATATTTT. This sequence joins TRBV13 and TRBJ1-3; D gene unclear. The V gene's germline CDR1 is PRHDT and CDR2 FYEKMQ (reference sequence). V shed 1 base and J shed 0 bases, with 4 bases lying between them. The CDR3 consists of 14 residues.

V gene TRBV28 combines with J gene TRBJ1-2; TRBD1 aligns across 7 bases. The CDR3 sequence is 11 residues long. Germline lookup yields CDR1 MDHEN and CDR2 SYDVKM. V shed 9 bases, J shed 6 bases, and the junction held 4 bases outside the gene matches. CDR3 in DNA: TGTGCCAGTGGGACAGATCATGGCTACACCTTC. Protein sequence: CASGTDHGYTF.

J is TRBJ2-5 and V is TRBV29-1; D is perhaps TRBD1 (5 bases). There are 14 residues in the CDR3. Looked up from germline, CDR1 is SQVTM and CDR2 is ANQGSEA. Deletions cut 1 base from V and 5 bases from J, with 14 bases between. Here the CDR3 reads CSVEGWGDVETQYF. The CDR3 coding sequence is TGCAGCGTTGAAGGCTGGGGCGATGTGGAGACCCAGTACTTC.

The chain links TRBV10-2 to TRBJ2-1, with 11 bases lining up with TRBD2. This CDR3 has 14 residues. Germline assignment: CDR1 WSHSY and CDR2 SAAADI. V shed 3 bases and J 12 bases; nucleotides not matched to a gene: 7. The chain's CDR3 is CASSDLAGGKGQFF. The CDR3 DNA reads as TGCGCCAGCAGTGACCTAGCGGGGGGAAAAGGGCAGTTCTTC.

The V gene is TRBV9, the J gene TRBJ1-6, with D unresolved. V lost 0 bases and J lost 7, with 8 bases in between. CDR3 length equals 14 residues. The germline V gene has CDR1 SGDLS and CDR2 YYNGEE. CDR3 residues: CASSVDAGNSPLHF. CDR3 nucleotides: TGTGCCAGCAGCGTAGATGCGGGAAATTCACCCCTCCACTTT.

The chain uses TRBV6-4 and TRBJ1-4; 7 positions match TRBD1. Germline V CDR1 and CDR2: MRHNA, SNTAGT. The CDR3 spans 15 residues. The junction had 10 bases not matched to a gene; V was cut back by 4 bases and J by 8 bases. This chain's CDR3 is CASSGAKGAGEKLFF. In nucleotides, the CDR3 is TGTGCCAGCAGTGGCGCTAAGGGGGCCGGGGAAAAACTGTTTTTT.

The gene calls are TRBV11-2 and TRBJ2-3; D may be TRBD1 (5 bases). The CDR3 is 13 residues long. V was clipped by 6 bases and J by 1 base, with 8 bases between them. Germline V gene data show CDR1 as SGHAT and CDR2 as FQNNGV. CDR3 sequence: CASRGRGTDTQYF. The CDR3 DNA sequence: TGTGCCAGCAGGGGGCGCGGCACAGATACGCAGTATTTT.

This chain joins TRBV11-2 and TRBJ2-3, with 11 bases aligning to TRBD2. Germline values: CDR1 SGHAT, CDR2 FQNNGV. The trim removed 6 bases at V and 0 bases at J, leaving 2 bases unmatched. The length of the CDR3 is 15 residues. The CDR3 here is CASRIAGGSTDTQYF. Written as DNA, the CDR3 is TGTGCCAGCAGAATAGCGGGAGGGAGCACAGATACGCAGTATTTT.

V gene TRBV14 combines with J gene TRBJ1-2; no clear D gene. Germline V gene sequence: CDR1 SGHDN, CDR2 FVKESK. This CDR3 comprises 14 residues. V dropped 4 bases and J dropped 3 bases, with 12 bases sitting between them. CDR3: CASSPRRNDYGYTF. The CDR3, as DNA: TGTGCCAGCAGCCCCCGACGGAATGACTATGGCTACACCTTC.

The rearrangement uses TRBV2 and TRBJ2-3, with 7 bases fitting TRBD1. Per the germline V gene, CDR1 is SNHLY and CDR2 is FYNNEI. V lost 0 bases, J lost 3 bases, and 12 bases stayed unmatched. The length of the CDR3 is 18 residues. In DNA form, the CDR3 reads TGTGCCAGCAGTGAAGCTTTCGTATGGGACAGAGTAACAGATACGCAGTATTTT. This encodes CASSEAFVWDRVTDTQYF. Together with reference TRBV2 and TRBJ2-3, the CDR3 gives the full variable domain: EPEVTQTPSHQVTQMGQEVILRCVPISNHLYFYWYRQILGQKVEFLVSFYNNEISEKSEIFDDQFSVERPDGSNFTLKIRSTKLEDSAMYFCASSEAFVWDRVTDTQYFGPGTRLTVL.

The chain links TRBV2 to TRBJ2-1; TRBD2 matches 11 bases. CDR1 and CDR2 from the germline V gene are SNHLY and FYNNEI. CDR3 length: 15 amino acids. The V gene end was trimmed by 7 bases and the J gene end by 7 bases; junction bases not matched to a gene: 9. DNA for the CDR3: TGTGCCAGCACTATGACTAGCGGGGAGAAAAATGAGCAGTTCTTC. Amino acid sequence: CASTMTSGEKNEQFF.

The table lists this clone with a few counts. This chain uses TRBV10-3 with TRBJ1-2; D might be TRBD1 (5 bases). The V gene lost 0 bases and the J gene lost 14 bases, with 16 bases spanning the gap. The CDR3 is 13 residues long. Germline V gene sequence: CDR1 ENHRY, CDR2 SYGVKD. The CDR3 coding sequence is TGTGCCATCAGTGAGTCGATCGGACAACCCCCAACCTTC. Protein: CAISESIGQPPTF.

V is TRBV14 and J is TRBJ2-3; D uncertain. CDR3 length equals 13 residues. CDR1 SGHDN and CDR2 FVKESK come from the germline V gene. Trimming pared 4 bases from V and 5 bases from J, leaving 10 bases between. The CDR3 loop is CASSPSLGDTQYF. CDR3 coding DNA: TGTGCCAGCAGCCCCTCCTTGGGAGATACGCAGTATTTT.